The table lists the clone carrying this T cell receptor (beta chain) with a few counts. The record originates from a study of blood T cell repertoires in COVID-19. Study information: Samples of COVID-19 (acute and convalescent) were obtained from the United States, Italy and Spain.

Sequencing was performed with immunoSEQ multiplex PCR; in TCRdb, only in-frame clones are kept and a portion is missing. The profile shows just under 85,000 clones, about 83% of them singletons. The CDR3 runs 12 residues. CDR1 SEHNR and CDR2 FQNEAQ come from the germline V gene (reference sequence). Trimming stripped 2 bases from V and 10 bases from J, with 6 bases between. The clonotype originates from a woman older than 75 with acute or convalescent COVID-19. The sequencing input was peripheral blood. This chain connects TRBV7-9 to TRBJ1-6; D remains ambiguous. CDR3 loop: CASSLSSSPLHF. CDR3 DNA sequence: TGTGCCAGCAGCTTATCTTCCTCACCCCTCCACTTT.